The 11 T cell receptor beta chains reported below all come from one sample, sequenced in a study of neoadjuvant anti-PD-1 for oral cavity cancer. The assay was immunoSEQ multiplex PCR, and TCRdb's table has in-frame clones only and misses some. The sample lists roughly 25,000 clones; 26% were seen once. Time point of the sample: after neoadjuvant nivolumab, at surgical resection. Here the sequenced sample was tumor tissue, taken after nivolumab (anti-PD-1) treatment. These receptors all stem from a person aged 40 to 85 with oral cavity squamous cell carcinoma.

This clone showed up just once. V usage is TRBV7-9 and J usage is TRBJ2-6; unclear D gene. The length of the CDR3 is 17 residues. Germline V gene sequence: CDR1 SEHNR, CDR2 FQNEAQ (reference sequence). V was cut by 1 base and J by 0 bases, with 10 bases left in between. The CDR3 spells CASSLGSAFSGANVLTF. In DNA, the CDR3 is TGTGCCAGCAGCTTAGGGTCAGCTTTCTCTGGGGCCAACGTCCTGACTTTC.

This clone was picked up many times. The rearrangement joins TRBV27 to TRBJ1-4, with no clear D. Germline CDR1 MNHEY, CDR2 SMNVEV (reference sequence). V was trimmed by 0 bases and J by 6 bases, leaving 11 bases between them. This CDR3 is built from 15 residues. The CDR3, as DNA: TGTGCCAGCAGTTTATCGCTGGGGAACGATGAAAAACTGTTTTTT. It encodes CASSLSLGNDEKLFF.

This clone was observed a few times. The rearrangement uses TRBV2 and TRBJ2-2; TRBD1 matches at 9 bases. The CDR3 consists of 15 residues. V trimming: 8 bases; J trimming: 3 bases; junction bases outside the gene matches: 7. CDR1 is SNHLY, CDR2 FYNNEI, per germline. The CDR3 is CASGGDRAYTGELFF. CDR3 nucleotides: TGTGCCAGCGGCGGGGACAGGGCTTACACCGGGGAGCTGTTTTTT.

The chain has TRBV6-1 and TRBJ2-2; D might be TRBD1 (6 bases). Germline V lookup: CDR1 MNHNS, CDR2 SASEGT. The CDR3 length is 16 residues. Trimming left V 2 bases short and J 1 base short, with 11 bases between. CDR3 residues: CASSEIRGWNTGELFF. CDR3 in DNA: TGTGCCAGCAGTGAAATCAGGGGCTGGAACACCGGGGAGCTGTTTTTT.

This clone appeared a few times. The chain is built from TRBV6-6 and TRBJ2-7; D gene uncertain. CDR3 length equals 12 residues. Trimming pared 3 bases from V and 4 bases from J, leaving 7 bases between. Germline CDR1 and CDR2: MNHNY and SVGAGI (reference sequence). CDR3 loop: CASSYGTYEQYF. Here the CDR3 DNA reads TGTGCCAGCAGTTATGGCACTTACGAGCAGTACTTC.

CDR3 nucleotide sequence: TGTGCCAGCAGCTATACTCGGGCAGGGGCCTCCTACGAGCAGTACTTC. Protein sequence: CASSYTRAGASYEQYF. The chain carries TRBV7-8 and TRBJ2-7; a weak D match, TRBD1 (6 bases). Germline CDR1 reads SGHVS; CDR2 reads FQNEAQ. CDR3 length: 16 amino acids. V lost 4 bases and J 0 bases, leaving 16 bases between the germline ends.

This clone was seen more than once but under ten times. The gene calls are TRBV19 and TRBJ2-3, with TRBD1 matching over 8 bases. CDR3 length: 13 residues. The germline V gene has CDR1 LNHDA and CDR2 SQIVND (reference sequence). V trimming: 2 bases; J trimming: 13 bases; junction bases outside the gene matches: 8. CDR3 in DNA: TGTGCCAGTAGTATAAAAAGGACAGGGAAGAAGTATTTT. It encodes CASSIKRTGKKYF.

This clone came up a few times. The CDR3 sequence is CAWSVGLAGYNEQFF. CDR3 nucleotides: TGTGCCTGGAGTGTTGGGTTAGCGGGGTACAATGAGCAGTTCTTC. This chain joins TRBV30 and TRBJ2-1, with 8 bases that match TRBD2. The CDR3 has 15 amino acids. The V and J ends lost 0 bases and 4 bases, in that order; junction bases with no gene match: 5. Germline V gene sequence: CDR1 GTSNPN, CDR2 SVGIG (reference sequence).

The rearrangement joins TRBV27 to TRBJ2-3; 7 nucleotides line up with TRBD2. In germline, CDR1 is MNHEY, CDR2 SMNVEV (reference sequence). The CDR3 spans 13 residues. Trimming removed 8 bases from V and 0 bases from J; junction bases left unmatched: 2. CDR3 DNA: TGTGCCAGCTGGGGGGGGAGCACAGATACGCAGTATTTT. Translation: CASWGGSTDTQYF.

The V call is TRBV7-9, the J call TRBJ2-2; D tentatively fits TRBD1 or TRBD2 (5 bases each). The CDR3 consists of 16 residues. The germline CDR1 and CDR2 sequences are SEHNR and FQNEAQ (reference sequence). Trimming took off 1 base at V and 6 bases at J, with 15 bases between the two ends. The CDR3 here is CASSLGGAAFSGELFF. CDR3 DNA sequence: TGTGCCAGCAGCTTAGGAGGGGCAGCGTTCTCCGGGGAGCTGTTTTTT.

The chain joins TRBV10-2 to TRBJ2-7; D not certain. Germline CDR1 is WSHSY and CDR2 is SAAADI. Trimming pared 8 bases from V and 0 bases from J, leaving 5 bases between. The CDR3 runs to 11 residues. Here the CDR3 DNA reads TGCGCCAGCTCCAACTCCTACGAGCAGTACTTC. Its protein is CASSNSYEQYF.